This T cell receptor beta chain was sequenced for a study of OX40 agonist ivuxolimab in advanced cancers. Study-level background: Partial response was recorded in three patients: one hepatocellular carcinoma and two cutaneous melanoma cases. The study, taken as a whole, reports: Averaging showed that CD8+ T cells had more expanded clones than CD4+ did.

The protocol was immunoSEQ multiplex PCR, while the TCRdb copy is restricted to in-frame clones and leaves out a portion. The table lists about 48,000 clones, 75% to 85% of them singletons. Looked up from germline, CDR1 is MGHRA and CDR2 is YSYEKL. CDR3 length equals 14 residues. The V end was cut by 1 base, the J end by 2 bases, with 7 bases between. About this clone itself: Its antigen is unknown.

The source was CD4+ or CD8+ T cells sorted from blood, collected in a trial of the OX40 agonist ivuxolimab. The gene calls are TRBV4-1 and TRBJ2-3, with no clear D. The receptor's source is an adult with an advanced solid tumor such as melanoma, head and neck, liver or kidney cancer. The CDR3 reads CASSQVDSTDTQYF. Here the CDR3 DNA reads TGCGCCAGCAGCCAAGTAGACTCCACAGATACGCAGTATTTT.